This is a list of T cell receptor beta chains from one sample in a study of blood T cell repertoires in COVID-19. Here immunoSEQ multiplex PCR was the method, and the copy in TCRdb shows in-frame clones only, minus some. The table lists roughly 73,000 clones, about 84% of them singletons. The sequenced material came from peripheral blood. Receptor source: a human donor in a cohort sampled during active COVID-19. Each CDR3 is given with its conserved first and last residue. A D gene is named only where the DNA matches it firmly. Size values are once, few and many counts, or a class for expanded clones, and some rows have none.

TRBV7-2	NA	NA	TRBJ2-1	TGTGCCAGCAGCCCGCCGGGGATCGGCAATGAGCAGTTCTTC	CASSPPGIGNEQFF
TRBV30	NA	NA	TRBJ2-7	TGTGCCTGGAGTGTCCGGCTAGAGGGAAGACCAGCCTACGAGCAGTACTTC	CAWSVRLEGRPAYEQYF
TRBV28	few	NA	TRBJ1-1	TGTGCCAGCAGTTTACCTGGCGGCACTGAAGCTTTCTTT	CASSLPGGTEAFF
TRBV4-3	NA	NA	TRBJ1-1	TGCGCCAGCAGCCAAGGGCACAGTATGAACACTGAAGCTTTCTTT	CASSQGHSMNTEAFF
TRBV5-1	NA	TRBD1	TRBJ1-2	TGCGCCAGCAGAGCACAGGGGGGCCCTAACTATGGCTACACCTTC	CASRAQGGPNYGYTF
TRBV15	NA	TRBD1	TRBJ1-6	TGTGCCACCAGCAGAGACGTTGGACAGGCCGGGAATTCACCCCTCCACTTT	CATSRDVGQAGNSPLHF
TRBV19	NA	TRBD2	TRBJ2-7	TGTGCCAGTAGTATAGGGGCTAGCGGGAGTAACTCCTACGAGCAGTACTTC	CASSIGASGSNSYEQYF
TRBV10-3	NA	NA	TRBJ2-6	TGTGCCATCAGCCTGGGAGTTCCTGGGGCCAACGTCCTGACTTTC	CAISLGVPGANVLTF
TRBV29-1	few	NA	TRBJ1-2	TGCAGCGTTGTACAGGGAGGGGATGGCTACACCTTC	CSVVQGGDGYTF
TRBV18	NA	TRBD2	TRBJ2-7	TGTGCCAGCTCCCAGGTTAGCGGGAGGGATTATGAGCAGTACTTC	CASSQVSGRDYEQYF
TRBV5-1	once	NA	TRBJ1-3	TGCGCCAGCAGCTTGGCCTTCGAGAGCTCTGGAAACACCATATATTTT	CASSLAFESSGNTIYF
TRBV19	NA	NA	TRBJ1-5	TGTGCCAGTAGTCCCTCGGTGGATCAGCCCCAGCATTTT	CASSPSVDQPQHF
TRBV3-1/TRBV3-2	NA	TRBD1	TRBJ1-4	TGTGCCAGCAGCCCCGGGACAGGGGTTAATGAAAAACTGTTTTTT	CASSPGTGVNEKLFF
TRBV27	NA	TRBD1	TRBJ1-2	TGTGCCAGCAGCATCGATGGACAGGGGTCTCCCTACACCTTC	CASSIDGQGSPYTF